This TCR beta chain is drawn from a study of shared clonotypes between healthy human individuals. At the level of the study: A few men and two women, aged 18 to 49, were donors.

Remarks on this clone: Its antigen remains unknown.

Genomic DNA, for the unsorted samples, came from tens of millions of PBMCs. V lost 6 bases and J lost 6; bases outside the gene matches: 12. Germline loops: CDR1 SEHNR, CDR2 FQNEAQ (reference sequence). The CDR3 extends over 15 amino acids. The unsorted PBMC replicate PCRs were performed with about 300 ng DNA, around 29,000 T cell genomes. Using immunoSEQ multiplex PCR, the repertoire was profiled, and TCRdb retains in-frame clones only, with some absent. The sample comprises 450,000 to 500,000 clones, about 72% of which are singletons, and 9.5% to 15% rests with the top ten. General observations from the study: A small donor pool kept down the genetic and exposure-history diversity that was represented.

The clonotype originates from a middle-aged woman in good health. Some clones in this sample may be carry-over from other donors' samples. V is TRBV7-9 and J is TRBJ2-7; 9 bases agree with TRBD1. Input material: PBMCs. CDR3 sequence: CASSSTGQGIAEQYF. The DNA for the CDR3 is TGTGCCAGCAGTTCGACCGGACAGGGGATTGCCGAGCAGTACTTC.